One and the same sample provided the 3 T cell receptor beta chains below, sequenced in a study of blood T cells in healthy people across ages. Using a J-beta primer mix together with a sample-barcoded 5' primer, a second PCR was run for about 7 to 12 cycles. TCRdb fed the 5' RACE reads into MiXCR, producing one record per CDR3 protein. The top ten hold under 30% of the sample, which has 780,000 or so distinct CDR3 sequences, 45% to 70% seen once. Sequences were obtained from blood. The origin of the receptors is a man in his forties in good health.

The chain links TRBV28 to TRBJ2-3; D possibly matches TRBD1 or TRBD2 (5 bases each). Between the trimmed V and J ends, which lost 4 bases and 2 bases, there was a span of 13 bases. The CDR3 runs to 15 residues. Germline V gene sequence: CDR1 MDHEN, CDR2 SYDVKM. CDR3 nucleotides: TGTGCCAGCAGTTGGGGGTCGAGGGCCACAGATACGCAGTATTTT. As protein: CASSWGSRATDTQYF.

This clonotype has a count of ten or more. The rearrangement uses TRBV11-3 and TRBJ2-7; 9 bases line up with TRBD2. In germline, CDR1 is SGHNT, CDR2 YENEEA. V shed 5 bases, J shed 4 bases, and the junction held 3 bases outside the gene matches. The CDR3 has 13 amino acids. The DNA of the CDR3 is TGTGCCAGCAGCCGTAGCGGGAGATACGAGCAGTACTTC. This sequence encodes CASSRSGRYEQYF.

This clonotype was counted once. This chain joins TRBV7-8 and TRBJ2-5, with D hard to call. There are 17 residues in the CDR3. Looked up from germline, CDR1 is SGHVS and CDR2 is FQNEAQ. V dropped 5 bases and J dropped 2 bases, with 21 bases sitting between them. The DNA of the CDR3 is TGTGCCAGCAGCCCCCGGTCTGGCAGCCCGAAGCAAGAGACCCAGTACTTC. Protein product: CASSPRSGSPKQETQYF.